The 14 T cell receptor beta chains in this list originate from one sample, sequenced in a study of blood T cell repertoires in COVID-19. The method was immunoSEQ multiplex PCR; TCRdb's version includes in-frame clones alone and lacks a portion of them. The top ten clones hold roughly 4.5% of a sample with under 300,000 clones, roughly 89% of them seen once. Sequencing was carried out using peripheral blood. Every receptor here comes from a woman aged 40 to 50 who had recovered from COVID-19.

The chain joins TRBV30 to TRBJ1-1, with D unresolved. Germline values: CDR1 GTSNPN, CDR2 SVGIG (reference sequence). V was trimmed by 1 base and J by 3 bases, leaving 12 bases between them. The CDR3 consists of 14 residues. For the CDR3, the DNA is TGTGCCTGGAGTGCGTCCCCAGGTGACACTGAAGCTTTCTTT. This sequence encodes CAWSASPGDTEAFF. The full variable domain, in which reference TRBV30 and TRBJ1-1 provide the parts outside the CDR3, is SQTIHQWPATLVQPVGSPLSLECTVEGTSNPNLYWYRQAAGRGLQLLFYSVGIGQISSEVPQNLSASRPQDRQFILSSKKLLLSDSGFYLCAWSASPGDTEAFFGQGTRLTVV.

The count of this clone is one. CDR3 protein: CASSFTGLDEQFF. In DNA form, the CDR3 reads TGTGCCAGCAGCTTTACAGGGCTAGATGAGCAGTTCTTC. The rearrangement joins TRBV7-2 to TRBJ2-1; perhaps TRBD1 as D (6 bases). CDR1 and CDR2 (germline): SGHTA, FQGNSA. V gave up 3 bases and J gave up 8 bases, with 11 bases separating them. This CDR3 has 13 amino acids.

The chain employs TRBV19 and TRBJ2-7, with 8 bases that match TRBD2. Germline V gene sequence: CDR1 LNHDA, CDR2 SQIVND (reference sequence). Trimming removed 5 bases from V and 5 bases from J; junction bases left unmatched: 14. CDR3 length equals 16 residues. The CDR3 DNA is TGTGCCAGTAGTGACCGATATCGCGGGAGGACCCACGAGCAGTACGTC. Its translation: CASSDRYRGRTHEQYV.

This clone appeared once. J is TRBJ2-7 and V is TRBV5-1; 8 bases line up with TRBD1. The CDR3 is 14 residues long. With 0 bases clipped from V and 3 bases from J, the junction kept 2 bases outside the gene matches. From germline, CDR1 is SGHRS and CDR2 YFSETQ. Here the CDR3 DNA reads TGCGCCAGCAGCTTGGGAGACAGGGGCTACGAGCAGTACTTC. It is translated as CASSLGDRGYEQYF. Complete variable domain (other parts from reference TRBV5-1 and TRBJ2-7): KAGVTQTPRYLIKTRGQQVTLSCSPISGHRSVSWYQQTPGQGLQFLFEYFSETQRNKGNFPGRFSGRQFSNSRSEMNVSTLELGDSALYLCASSLGDRGYEQYFGPGTRLTVT.

The CDR3 loop is CASGSSGVAYNEQFF. CDR3 sequence (DNA): TGTGCCAGCGGGTCTAGCGGGGTAGCCTACAATGAGCAGTTCTTC. The genes are TRBV11-3 and TRBJ2-1, with TRBD2 matching 9 bases. Germline-derived CDR1 and CDR2 are SGHNT and YENEEA. The length of the CDR3 is 15 residues. V lost 8 bases and J lost 2; bases outside the gene matches: 7. Drawing the rest from reference TRBV11-3 and TRBJ2-1, the complete variable domain is EAGVVQSPRYKIIEKKQPVAFWCNPISGHNTLYWYLQNLGQGPELLIRYENEEAVDDSQLPKDRFSAERLKGVDSTLKIQPAELGDSAVYLCASGSSGVAYNEQFFGPGTRLTVL.

The gene calls are TRBV2 and TRBJ2-1; 8 bases are shared with TRBD1. The CDR3 covers 14 residues. Per germline, CDR1 SNHLY and CDR2 FYNNEI. V lost 11 bases and J lost 2; bases outside the gene matches: 8. The CDR3 nucleotides are TGTGCCTCAAGGGCAGGGGGCGCCTACAATGAGCAGTTCTTC. Translating it yields CASRAGGAYNEQFF.

The chain employs TRBV28 and TRBJ2-7; maybe TRBD2 (6 bases). The CDR3 spans 15 residues. Germline CDR1 is MDHEN and CDR2 is SYDVKM. Trimming shortened V by 5 bases and J by 1 base, and 15 bases separated the two germline ends. The chain's CDR3 is CASSPGTLASYEQYV. The DNA for the CDR3 is TGTGCCAGCAGTCCCGGGACTCTCGCTTCCTACGAGCAGTACGTC.

This chain connects TRBV25-1 to TRBJ1-2; D may be TRBD1 (5 bases). V lost 3 bases and J lost 8, with 13 bases in between. The germline V gene encodes CDR1 MGHDK and CDR2 SYGVNS. The CDR3 extends over 13 amino acids. CDR3 sequence: CASSDRVAQGYTF. DNA for the CDR3: TGTGCCAGCAGTGACAGGGTGGCGCAGGGCTACACCTTC.

The rearrangement uses TRBV7-8 and TRBJ2-1; D perhaps matches TRBD2 (6 bases). Germline V lookup: CDR1 SGHVS, CDR2 FQNEAQ. The CDR3 covers 15 residues. Trimming pared 1 base from V and 0 bases from J, leaving 7 bases between. DNA for the CDR3: TGTGCCAGCAGCTTAGTAGCGGCCTCCTACAATGAGCAGTTCTTC. Its translation is CASSLVAASYNEQFF. Supplemented by reference TRBV7-8 and TRBJ2-1, the full variable domain reads GAGVSQSPRYKVAKRGQDVALRCDPISGHVSLFWYQQALGQGPEFLTYFQNEAQLDKSGLPSDRFFAERPEGSVSTLKIQRTQQEDSAVYLCASSLVAASYNEQFFGPGTRLTVL.

The V call is TRBV19, the J call TRBJ2-2, with 12 positions matching TRBD2. This CDR3 has 17 amino acids. V lost 7 bases to trimming and J lost 6 bases; unmatched junction nucleotides: 12. CDR1 LNHDA and CDR2 SQIVND come from the germline V gene (reference sequence). In DNA, the CDR3 is TGTGCCAGTACCGATATACTGTCTAGCGGGAGGGCCGGGGAGCTGTTTTTT. This translates into CASTDILSSGRAGELFF.

The chain is built from TRBV6-6 and TRBJ1-2, with D perhaps matching TRBD1 (5 bases). The CDR3 extends over 16 amino acids. Germline CDR1 MNHNY, CDR2 SVGAGI (reference sequence). The V end lost 6 bases, the J end lost 4 bases, and 21 bases lay between the germline ends. The CDR3 nucleotides are TGTGCCAGCAGCCCGGGGGGGGAGACAAGGGGCTATGGCTACACCTTC. Encoded protein: CASSPGGETRGYGYTF.

Here the CDR3 reads CAWAASGLTDTQYF. The CDR3 DNA reads as TGTGCCTGGGCGGCTAGCGGATTGACAGATACGCAGTATTTT. V and J are TRBV30 and TRBJ2-3; 7 bases fit TRBD2. CDR3 length equals 14 residues. Germline CDR1 is GTSNPN and CDR2 is SVGIG (reference sequence). V trimming: 5 bases; J trimming: 3 bases; junction bases outside the gene matches: 8. Using reference TRBV30 and TRBJ2-3 for the parts outside the CDR3, the full variable domain is SQTIHQWPATLVQPVGSPLSLECTVEGTSNPNLYWYRQAAGRGLQLLFYSVGIGQISSEVPQNLSASRPQDRQFILSSKKLLLSDSGFYLCAWAASGLTDTQYFGPGTRLTVL.

The chain recombines TRBV2 with TRBJ2-5; 7 bases fit TRBD1. V dropped 2 bases and J dropped 9; count of bases not matched to a gene: 9. Germline V lookup: CDR1 SNHLY, CDR2 FYNNEI. The CDR3 sequence is 14 residues long. The CDR3 loop is CASSEHLTGWSQYF. CDR3 in DNA: TGTGCCAGCAGTGAACATTTGACAGGGTGGTCCCAGTACTTC.

This chain joins TRBV6-5 and TRBJ1-1, with D tentatively TRBD1 (5 bases). CDR3 length: 13 amino acids. Germline V gives CDR1 MNHEY, CDR2 SVGAGI. V gave up 11 bases and J gave up 1 base, with 14 bases separating them. The CDR3 spells CAGRSGRNTEAFF. In DNA, the CDR3 is TGTGCCGGCCGGTCAGGGCGGAACACTGAAGCTTTCTTT.